What follows is one T cell receptor (beta chain) and its context. Its antigen is as yet unknown. The PCR used 60 Vbeta and 13 Jbeta primers. Sequenced by immunoSEQ multiplex PCR; TCRdb stores in-frame clones only, minus some. The table records about 130,000 clones, roughly 77% of them present only once. This specimen belongs to a study of cytomegalovirus exposure and HLA in healthy donors. Study-wide results and limits: Across donors, sequencing depth was assumed by presence/absence analyses to be roughly uniform.

The CDR3 has 11 amino acids. The germline V gene encodes CDR1 DFQATT and CDR2 SNEGSKA (reference sequence). The V end was cut by 1 base, the J end by 12 bases, with 12 bases between. The chain joins TRBV20-1 to TRBJ1-2; D might be TRBD1 (6 bases). Specimen: PBMCs. This receptor was identified in a man aged 30 to 39 in good health and CMV-seronegative. The DNA for the CDR3 is TGCAGTGCTAGAGGGCAGGGGCTAAACACCTTC. Translated, it gives CSARGQGLNTF.